The present TCR beta chain was sequenced within a study of response to subunit inactivated influenza vaccine. General study findings and limits: The authors offered the suggestion that each seasonal influenza vaccination recruits few new T cells.

TCRdb redid the calling of the RT-PCR reads with MiXCR, one entry per CDR3 protein. The data contain roughly 460,000 distinct CDR3 sequences, around 9.9% of them singletons. Of note for this clonotype: The antigen remains unidentified.

Per the germline V gene, CDR1 is SGHRS and CDR2 is YFSETQ. V was pared by 3 bases and J by 8 bases, with 17 bases between. This CDR3 has 15 residues. This specimen consisted of PBMCs from blood, obtained around seven weeks after vaccination. V gene TRBV5-1 combines with J gene TRBJ1-4; TRBD1 might be the D (6 bases). The receptor comes from a man between 45 and 60 years old who received an inactivated influenza vaccine. The CDR3 DNA is TGCGCCAGCAGCTCCCGCCCAGCGGGGGGCGAAAAACTGTTTTTT. Residues: CASSSRPAGGEKLFF.